These 2 T cell receptor beta chains came from one sample sequenced in a study of blood T cell repertoires in COVID-19. Generated by immunoSEQ multiplex PCR, the TCRdb table keeps only in-frame clones and is missing some. Among 53,000 or so clones listed, about three quarters were seen once. The sample comprised peripheral blood. The receptors were sampled from a man between 45 and 60 years old with active or convalescent COVID-19.

The chain has TRBV4-1 and TRBJ1-5, with 7 bases matching TRBD1. CDR3 size: 17 residues. V lost 1 base, J lost 2 bases, and 8 bases stayed unmatched. The germline CDR1 and CDR2 sequences are MGHRA and YSYEKL. This chain's CDR3 is CASSQGLTGTGNQPQHF. The CDR3 DNA sequence: TGCGCCAGCAGCCAAGGGCTGACAGGGACGGGCAATCAGCCCCAGCATTTT.

J is TRBJ1-2 and V is TRBV4-1; 7 bases are shared with TRBD1. Losses at the gene ends were 3 bases for V and 8 bases for J; bases not matched to a gene: 12. Looked up from germline, CDR1 is MGHRA and CDR2 is YSYEKL. The CDR3 is 15 residues long. The CDR3 region is CASSHDGTVERGYTF. Written as DNA, the CDR3 is TGCGCCAGCAGCCATGACGGGACAGTTGAAAGAGGCTACACCTTC.